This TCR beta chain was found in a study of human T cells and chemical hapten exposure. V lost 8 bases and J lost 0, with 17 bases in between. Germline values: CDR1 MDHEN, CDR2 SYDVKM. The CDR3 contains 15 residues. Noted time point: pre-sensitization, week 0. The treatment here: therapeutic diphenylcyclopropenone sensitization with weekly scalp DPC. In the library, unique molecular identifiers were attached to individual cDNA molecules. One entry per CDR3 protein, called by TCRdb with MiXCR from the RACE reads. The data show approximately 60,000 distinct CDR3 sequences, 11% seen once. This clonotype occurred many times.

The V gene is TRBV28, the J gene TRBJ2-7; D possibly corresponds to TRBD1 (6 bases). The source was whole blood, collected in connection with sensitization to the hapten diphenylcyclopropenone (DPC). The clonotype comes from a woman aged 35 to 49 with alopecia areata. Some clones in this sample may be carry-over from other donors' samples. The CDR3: CASDTQGQRSYEQYF. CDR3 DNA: TGTGCCAGCGACACTCAGGGGCAACGCTCCTACGAGCAGTACTTC.